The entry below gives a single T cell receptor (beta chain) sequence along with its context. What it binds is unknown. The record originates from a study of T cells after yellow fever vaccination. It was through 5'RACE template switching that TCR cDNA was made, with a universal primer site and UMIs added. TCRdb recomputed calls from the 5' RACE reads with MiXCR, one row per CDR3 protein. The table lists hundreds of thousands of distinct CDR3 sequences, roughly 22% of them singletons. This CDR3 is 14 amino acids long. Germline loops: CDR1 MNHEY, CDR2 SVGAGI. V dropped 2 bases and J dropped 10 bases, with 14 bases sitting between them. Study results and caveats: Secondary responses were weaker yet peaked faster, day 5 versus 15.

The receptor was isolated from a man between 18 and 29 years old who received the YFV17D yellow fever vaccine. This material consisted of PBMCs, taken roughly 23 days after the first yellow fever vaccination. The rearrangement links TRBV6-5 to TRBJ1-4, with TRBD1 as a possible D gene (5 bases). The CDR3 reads CASSYGQEAGKLFF. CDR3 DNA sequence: TGTGCCAGCAGTTACGGACAAGAGGCTGGAAAACTGTTTTTT.